The TCR beta chain described here comes from a study of cytomegalovirus exposure and HLA in healthy donors. General observations from the study: With later analysis, a missense DCLRE1C variant became linked to TCR beta V- and J-gene trimming. Per a later analysis, 18,000 or so TCR beta sequences showed association with HLA alleles at 0.05 false discovery rate. What a later analysis showed was that several of the most significant clusters appeared linked to common viral pathogens.

The CDR3 consists of 16 residues. Turning to this clone: Its target is unknown.

With 60 Vbeta and 13 Jbeta primers, the PCR was carried out. The protocol was immunoSEQ multiplex PCR, while the TCRdb copy is restricted to in-frame clones and leaves out a portion. The sample lists hundreds of thousands of clones; approximately 82% were seen once. The TCR comes from a man between 18 and 35 years old in good health and CMV-seronegative. The rearrangement uses TRBV1 and TRBJ2-1; the DNA was not used to check the table's D call, TRBD2. TRBV1 is a known pseudogene. Sequencing was done on a sample of PBMCs. The CDR3 loop reads CTSSLSPGRAYNEQFF. The CDR3 DNA is TGCACCAGCAGCCTATCTCCCGGGAGGGCCTACAATGAGCAGTTCTTC.